A single sample gave rise to the 19 T cell receptor beta chains below, sequenced in a study of beta chain features in type 1 diabetes. Investigators reverse transcribed all isolated RNA, so they sequenced expressed TCRB transcripts. The assay was immunoSEQ multiplex PCR, and TCRdb's table has in-frame clones only and misses some. The repertoire includes roughly 400,000 clones, roughly 13% of them detected once, and under 0.04% sits in the top ten. The sample taken for sequencing was naive CD4+ T cells from blood. These receptors all come from a man aged 25-40 years in good health.

This clone was seen only a few times. V usage is TRBV5-4 and J usage is TRBJ2-3, with 10 bases matching TRBD2. V trimming: 3 bases; J trimming: 7 bases; junction bases outside the gene matches: 8. CDR3 length: 15 amino acids. Germline V gene sequence: CDR1 SGHNT, CDR2 YYREEE (reference sequence). The CDR3 DNA follows: TGTGCCAGCAGCTACAGACTAGCGGGCTCGAATACGCAGTATTTT. Translated, it gives CASSYRLAGSNTQYF.

Worth noting for this clone: This CDR3 is also generated by other DNA sequences in the sample. V is TRBV5-4 and J is TRBJ2-1; no reliable D call. The germline CDR1 and CDR2 sequences are SGHNT and YYREEE (reference sequence). V lost 0 bases and J 6 bases, leaving 4 bases between the germline ends. CDR3 length equals 12 residues. This chain's CDR3 is CASSLEGNEQFF. The CDR3 DNA sequence: TGTGCCAGCAGCTTGGAGGGCAATGAGCAGTTCTTC.

The rearrangement joins TRBV5-1 to TRBJ2-3, with D possibly matching TRBD1 (6 bases). The germline gives CDR1 SGHRS, CDR2 YFSETQ. This CDR3 contains 12 residues. Trimming pared 2 bases from V and 7 bases from J, leaving 8 bases between. This CDR3 reads CASSFQGNTQYF. CDR3 coding DNA: TGCGCCAGCAGCTTTCAGGGGAATACGCAGTATTTT.

The CDR3 coding sequence is TGTGCCAGCAGTGAAGTAGGTAACACCGGGGAGCTGTTTTTT. It yields the protein CASSEVGNTGELFF. The chain couples TRBV25-1 to TRBJ2-2, with D uncertain. Germline loops: CDR1 MGHDK, CDR2 SYGVNS. CDR3 size: 14 residues. With 2 bases removed from V and 2 bases from J, the gap between germline ends came to 6 bases.

The chain carries TRBV4-2 and TRBJ2-1; D uncertain. The V and J ends lost 0 bases and 6 bases respectively, with 9 bases between them. Germline V gives CDR1 LGHNA, CDR2 YNFKEQ. This CDR3 spans 14 amino acids. The CDR3 reads CASSQDSPGNEQFF. CDR3 DNA sequence: TGTGCCAGCAGCCAAGATTCCCCGGGCAATGAGCAGTTCTTC.

This chain connects TRBV9 to TRBJ1-3, with a weak D call TRBD1 (5 bases). CDR1 is SGDLS and CDR2 is YYNGEE in the germline V gene. The CDR3 spans 17 residues. Trimming shortened V by 3 bases and J by 0 bases, and 16 bases separated the two germline ends. The DNA for the CDR3 is TGTGCCAGCAGCGCGGGGACCGCCGTTTACTCTGGAAACACCATATATTTT. Translation gives CASSAGTAVYSGNTIYF.

The count of this clone is one. This may be a read error: a much more frequent sequence differs by one nucleotide. Distinct nucleotide sequences in the sample also encode this CDR3. This rearrangement joins TRBV13 to TRBJ2-4; perhaps D is TRBD1 or TRBD2 (5 bases each). The germline V gene has CDR1 PRHDT and CDR2 FYEKMQ (reference sequence). Trimming cost V 6 bases and J 8 bases, with 14 bases left between them. The CDR3 runs 13 residues. CDR3: CASRAGAQDIQYF. Here the CDR3 DNA reads TGTGCCAGCAGAGCCGGGGCGCAGGACATTCAGTACTTC.

This clone showed up just once. This chain links TRBV6-5 with TRBJ1-1; 10 nucleotides match TRBD1. CDR1 and CDR2 from the germline V gene are MNHEY and SVGAGI. J was trimmed by 5 bases and V by 3 bases; bases with no gene match: 6. The CDR3 extends over 15 amino acids. The CDR3 bases are TGTGCCAGCAGTTATCTGGGACAGGGGCAAACTGAAGCTTTCTTT. Translated: CASSYLGQGQTEAFF.

The chain combines TRBV30 with TRBJ2-3; D may be TRBD1 (6 bases). The CDR3 has 14 residues. V was clipped by 4 bases and J by 2 bases, with 13 bases between them. Per the germline V gene, CDR1 is GTSNPN and CDR2 is SVGIG (reference sequence). CDR3 sequence reads: CAWTPGHTTDTQYF. CDR3 in DNA: TGTGCCTGGACACCGGGACATACCACAGATACGCAGTATTTT.

The table lists this clone with a few counts. The chain couples TRBV5-4 to TRBJ1-1; TRBD1 matches at 7 bases. CDR3 size: 13 residues. Germline CDR1 SGHNT, CDR2 YYREEE (reference sequence). The J segment lost 5 bases and the V segment lost 6 bases, leaving 7 bases of the junction unmatched. As DNA, the CDR3 is TGTGCCAGCATGCCATACAGGGGAACTGAAGCTTTCTTT. This gives the protein CASMPYRGTEAFF. Supplemented by reference TRBV5-4 and TRBJ1-1, the full variable domain reads ETGVTQSPTHLIKTRGQQVTLRCSSQSGHNTVSWYQQALGQGPQFIFQYYREEENGRGNFPPRFSGLQFPNYSSELNVNALELDDSALYLCASMPYRGTEAFFGQGTRLTVV.

Only a few counts were recorded for this clone. This rearrangement joins TRBV4-1 to TRBJ2-3; TRBD2 matches 11 bases. CDR3 length: 15 residues. The germline V gene encodes CDR1 MGHRA and CDR2 YSYEKL. The V gene end was trimmed by 2 bases and the J gene end by 8 bases; junction bases not matched to a gene: 6. This chain's CDR3 is CASSQPASGGFTQYF. The CDR3 nucleotides are TGCGCCAGCAGCCAACCGGCTAGCGGGGGGTTTACGCAGTATTTT.

This chain connects TRBV7-3 to TRBJ2-2, with 14 bases aligning to TRBD2. CDR3 length: 18 residues. The V and J ends lost 1 base and 6 bases, in that order; junction bases with no gene match: 7. Germline CDR1 SGHTA, CDR2 FQGTGA. For the CDR3, the DNA is TGTGCCAGCAGCTTAAAGGGCCTGACTAGCGGGAGGGCCGGGGAGCTGTTTTTT. This codes for CASSLKGLTSGRAGELFF.

This clone was seen a handful of times. This chain connects TRBV9 to TRBJ2-2; no clear D gene. The CDR3 spans 14 residues. Germline CDR1 and CDR2: SGDLS and YYNGEE. V lost 3 bases to trimming and J lost 0 bases, with 6 bases between them. This chain's CDR3 is CASSEAANTGELFF. The CDR3, as DNA: TGTGCCAGCAGCGAGGCAGCGAACACCGGGGAGCTGTTTTTT.

The chain is built from TRBV4-3 and TRBJ2-7; a weak D match, TRBD2 (5 bases). The CDR3 has 13 amino acids. The V gene's germline CDR1 is LGHNA and CDR2 YSLEER. The ends were cut back, 8 bases at V and 0 bases at J, with 11 bases in the middle. CDR3 region: CASPPDCSYEQYV. In DNA form, the CDR3 reads TGCGCCAGCCCCCCGGACTGCTCCTACGAGCAGTACGTC.

This clone occurred a few times. The V gene is TRBV29-1, the J gene TRBJ1-1; D call uncertain. The V gene lost 7 bases and the J gene lost 3 bases, with 12 bases spanning the gap. The germline CDR1 and CDR2 sequences are SQVTM and ANQGSEA. CDR3 size: 12 residues. The chain's CDR3 is CSGKSRDTEAFF. The DNA for the CDR3 is TGCAGCGGTAAAAGCCGGGACACTGAAGCTTTCTTT. Combining the CDR3 with reference TRBV29-1 and TRBJ1-1 gives the whole variable domain SAVISQKPSRDICQRGTSLTIQCQVDSQVTMMFWYRQQPGQSLTLIATANQGSEATYESGFVIDKFPISRPNLTFSTLTVSNMSPEDSSIYLCSGKSRDTEAFFGQGTRLTVV.

This clone was observed a few times. The CDR3 DNA reads TGCAGCGTTGCTAGTTCCGGGACAGGGCAAGAGACCCAGTACTTC. It specifies CSVASSGTGQETQYF. This chain uses TRBV29-1 with TRBJ2-5; TRBD1 aligns across 9 bases. The V gene end was trimmed by 4 bases and the J gene end by 2 bases; junction bases not matched to a gene: 8. From germline, CDR1 is SQVTM and CDR2 ANQGSEA. The CDR3 has 15 amino acids.

As to this clone: The sample holds other DNA sequences that translate to the same CDR3. The gene calls are TRBV9 and TRBJ2-5; no definite D call. The CDR3 runs to 13 residues. The ends were cut back, 3 bases at V and 1 base at J, with 7 bases in the middle. In germline, CDR1 is SGDLS, CDR2 YYNGEE. The CDR3 DNA sequence: TGTGCCAGCAGCGCCCGAACCCAAGAGACCCAGTACTTC. This gives the protein CASSARTQETQYF.

In its sample, this clone was seen a few times. V and J are TRBV30 and TRBJ1-5; D not certain. The CDR3 spans 13 residues. Trimming stripped 2 bases from V and 4 bases from J, with 9 bases between. Germline CDR1 is GTSNPN and CDR2 is SVGIG (reference sequence). This CDR3 is CAWSSGTNQPQHF. The CDR3 DNA follows: TGTGCCTGGAGTTCAGGAACGAATCAGCCCCAGCATTTT.

The CDR3 coding sequence is TGTGCCAGCAGCGTCACCCCCGGGAGTTTCAGAGATACGCAGTATTTT. It yields the protein CASSVTPGSFRDTQYF. The genes are TRBV9 and TRBJ2-3; a weak D match, TRBD2 (6 bases). Germline V lookup: CDR1 SGDLS, CDR2 YYNGEE. This CDR3 region has 16 residues. V was clipped by 2 bases and J by 5 bases, with 18 bases between them.